One and the same sample provided the 9 T cell receptor beta chains below, sequenced in a study of T cell repertoires in cytomegalovirus infection (dated by TCRdb to 2018 to 2020). This sample was sequenced with an Illumina HiSeq 1500. TCRdb passed the public sequencing reads through fastp at Q25 and MiXCR, retaining productive beta sequences. Under each unique CDR3 protein, matching rows form one entry showing the most common genes and DNA. Within this sample are roughly 300,000 distinct CDR3 sequences, with roughly 24% of them counted one time only. Of the sample, approximately 13% is held by the ten largest clones. Sequencing was carried out using PBMCs. These receptors were taken from a human donor in good health (CMV status not recorded). Some clones in this sample may be carry-over from other donors' samples.

The rearrangement links TRBV27 to TRBJ1-1, with D perhaps matching TRBD1 (6 bases). The CDR3 contains 16 residues. Germline V CDR1 and CDR2: MNHEY, SMNVEV (reference sequence). Trimming removed 7 bases at V and 1 base at J, with 19 bases between. CDR3 in amino acids: CASMEVRDNWNTEAFF. The CDR3 nucleotides are TGTGCCAGCATGGAGGTAAGGGACAACTGGAACACTGAAGCTTTCTTT.

This clonotype was counted at least ten times. V usage is TRBV7-9 and J usage is TRBJ2-6, with a tentative D call TRBD2 (5 bases). Germline V gene lookup returns CDR1 SEHNR and CDR2 FQNEAQ (reference sequence). V lost 3 bases and J 7 bases, leaving 10 bases between the germline ends. This CDR3 has 14 residues. The CDR3 DNA follows: TGTGCCAGCAGCTTGGACCGGGAAGCCAACGTCCTGACTTTC. This codes for CASSLDREANVLTF.

CDR3 region: CASSQGARAHEQYF. In DNA form, the CDR3 reads TGCGCCAGCAGTCAAGGGGCGCGAGCCCACGAGCAGTACTTC. The V call is TRBV23-1, the J call TRBJ2-7; D might be TRBD1 (5 bases). TRBV23-1 is sorted into the ORF group, with uncertain function. The length of the CDR3 is 14 residues. Trimming pared 2 bases from V and 5 bases from J, leaving 13 bases between.

Comments on this clonotype: Being one base from a much bigger clone, this may be a read error. CDR3 bases: TGTGCCAGCAGCTTAAGGCGGAACACCGGGGAGCTGGTTTTT. It encodes CASSLRRNTGELVF. V usage is TRBV7-2 and J usage is TRBJ2-2; a weak D match, TRBD2 (5 bases). CDR1 and CDR2 (germline): SGHTA, FQGNSA. The CDR3 runs to 14 residues.

This clonotype was seen at least ten times. The J gene is TRBJ2-2, the V gene TRBV7-2; D uncertain. The CDR3 totals 13 residues. Germline V gene lookup returns CDR1 SGHTA and CDR2 FQGNSA. Trimming removed 5 bases at V and 6 bases at J, with 10 bases between. The CDR3 sequence is CASSALFSGELFF. CDR3 coding DNA: TGTGCCAGCAGCGCCTTATTTTCCGGGGAGCTGTTTTTT.

J is TRBJ1-1 and V is TRBV29-1; D unclear. Germline V lookup: CDR1 SQVTM, CDR2 ANQGSEA. The CDR3 totals 12 residues. The V end was cut by 4 bases, the J end by 5 bases, with 11 bases between. CDR3 bases: TGCAGCGTTGGACGGGCCGGGACTGAAGCTTTCTTT. Protein product: CSVGRAGTEAFF.

In its sample, this clonotype was seen a few times. V is TRBV5-4 and J is TRBJ2-7, with 9 positions matching TRBD2. V gave up 1 base and J gave up 3 bases; unmatched junction bases: 5. Germline V gene lookup returns CDR1 SGHNT and CDR2 YYREEE (reference sequence). The CDR3 has 15 residues. CDR3 amino acids: CASSLKLAGHYEQYF. CDR3 DNA sequence: TGTGCCAGCAGCTTGAAACTAGCGGGCCACTACGAGCAGTACTTC.

This clonotype came up many times. This chain uses TRBV7-2 with TRBJ2-5, with 13 bases aligning to TRBD2. Looked up from germline, CDR1 is SGHTA and CDR2 is FQGNSA. The CDR3 loop spans 20 amino acids. Trimming took 5 bases from V and 1 from J; bases not matched to a gene: 16. The chain's CDR3 is CASSTGRSQTSGRPQETQYF. For the CDR3, the DNA is TGTGCCAGCAGCACTGGACGCTCTCAGACTAGCGGGAGGCCCCAAGAGACCCAGTACTTC.

V gene TRBV6-1 combines with J gene TRBJ2-2, with D unresolved. Between the trimmed V and J ends, which lost 5 bases and 0 bases, there was a span of 22 bases. The CDR3 totals 19 residues. CDR1 is MNHNS and CDR2 is SASEGT in the germline V gene. This CDR3 is CASSIEYQEGRPNTGELFF. CDR3 sequence (DNA): TGTGCCAGCAGTATCGAATACCAAGAAGGGCGACCGAACACCGGGGAGCTGTTTTTT.